Presented here are 5 T cell receptor beta chains from one specimen sequenced in a study of blood T cell repertoires in COVID-19 (dated by TCRdb to 2019 to 2021). The method was the immunoSEQ multiplex PCR assay. Sourced from immuneACCESS, this table was stored by TCRdb with only in-frame sequences that have V and J called. A share of the clones is absent; for the studies checked, an unresolved V gene accounts for under half, and the remainder has no known explanation. A total of 150,000 or so clones appear in this sample, roughly 93% of them only once. Together, the top ten hold approximately 2.2% of the sample. The sample consisted of peripheral blood. The receptors were sampled from a man between 18 and 35 years old with acute or convalescent COVID-19.

The chain combines TRBV14 with TRBJ1-1, with TRBD1 matching over 7 bases. The CDR3 is 14 residues long. V shed 4 bases and J 1 base; nucleotides not matched to a gene: 3. CDR1 and CDR2 from the germline V gene are SGHDN and FVKESK. CDR3 sequence: CASSRQGWNTEAFF. In DNA, the CDR3 is TGTGCCAGCAGCCGACAGGGATGGAACACTGAAGCTTTCTTT.

This clone came up a few times. The gene calls are TRBV5-1 and TRBJ1-1; 8 bases fit TRBD1. Germline V gene lookup returns CDR1 SGHRS and CDR2 YFSETQ. V trimming: 4 bases; J trimming: 2 bases; junction bases outside the gene matches: 7. CDR3 size: 15 residues. The CDR3 is CASSPVTGANTEAFF. CDR3 coding DNA: TGCGCCAGCAGCCCCGTGACAGGGGCAAACACTGAAGCTTTCTTT.

The chain employs TRBV23-1 and TRBJ2-5, with D perhaps matching TRBD1 (6 bases). TRBV23-1 is an ORF; its function is uncertain. Between the trimmed V and J ends, which lost 4 bases and 4 bases, there was a span of 25 bases. There are 18 residues in the CDR3. The CDR3 protein is CASSLPAPQGIMRETQYF. The CDR3 nucleotides read TGCGCCAGCAGTCTCCCCGCCCCCCAGGGGATAATGCGAGAGACCCAGTACTTC.

V usage is TRBV6-1 and J usage is TRBJ2-3, with D unclear. The V gene's germline CDR1 is MNHNS and CDR2 SASEGT. This CDR3 is 16 amino acids long. Trimming removed 1 base from V and 3 bases from J, with 14 bases in between. The CDR3 DNA is TGTGCCAGCAGTGAAGTAGACTTTTATGGGACAGATACGCAGTATTTT. Residues: CASSEVDFYGTDTQYF.

The chain carries TRBV5-5 and TRBJ1-6; possible D gene TRBD1, 5 bases. The CDR3 loop spans 15 amino acids. Trimming left V 1 base short and J 4 bases short, with 9 bases between. Germline lookup yields CDR1 SGHKS and CDR2 YYEKEE (reference sequence). This chain's CDR3 is CASSLLGGYNSPLHF. DNA of the CDR3: TGTGCCAGCAGCTTGTTGGGGGGTTATAATTCACCCCTCCACTTT.